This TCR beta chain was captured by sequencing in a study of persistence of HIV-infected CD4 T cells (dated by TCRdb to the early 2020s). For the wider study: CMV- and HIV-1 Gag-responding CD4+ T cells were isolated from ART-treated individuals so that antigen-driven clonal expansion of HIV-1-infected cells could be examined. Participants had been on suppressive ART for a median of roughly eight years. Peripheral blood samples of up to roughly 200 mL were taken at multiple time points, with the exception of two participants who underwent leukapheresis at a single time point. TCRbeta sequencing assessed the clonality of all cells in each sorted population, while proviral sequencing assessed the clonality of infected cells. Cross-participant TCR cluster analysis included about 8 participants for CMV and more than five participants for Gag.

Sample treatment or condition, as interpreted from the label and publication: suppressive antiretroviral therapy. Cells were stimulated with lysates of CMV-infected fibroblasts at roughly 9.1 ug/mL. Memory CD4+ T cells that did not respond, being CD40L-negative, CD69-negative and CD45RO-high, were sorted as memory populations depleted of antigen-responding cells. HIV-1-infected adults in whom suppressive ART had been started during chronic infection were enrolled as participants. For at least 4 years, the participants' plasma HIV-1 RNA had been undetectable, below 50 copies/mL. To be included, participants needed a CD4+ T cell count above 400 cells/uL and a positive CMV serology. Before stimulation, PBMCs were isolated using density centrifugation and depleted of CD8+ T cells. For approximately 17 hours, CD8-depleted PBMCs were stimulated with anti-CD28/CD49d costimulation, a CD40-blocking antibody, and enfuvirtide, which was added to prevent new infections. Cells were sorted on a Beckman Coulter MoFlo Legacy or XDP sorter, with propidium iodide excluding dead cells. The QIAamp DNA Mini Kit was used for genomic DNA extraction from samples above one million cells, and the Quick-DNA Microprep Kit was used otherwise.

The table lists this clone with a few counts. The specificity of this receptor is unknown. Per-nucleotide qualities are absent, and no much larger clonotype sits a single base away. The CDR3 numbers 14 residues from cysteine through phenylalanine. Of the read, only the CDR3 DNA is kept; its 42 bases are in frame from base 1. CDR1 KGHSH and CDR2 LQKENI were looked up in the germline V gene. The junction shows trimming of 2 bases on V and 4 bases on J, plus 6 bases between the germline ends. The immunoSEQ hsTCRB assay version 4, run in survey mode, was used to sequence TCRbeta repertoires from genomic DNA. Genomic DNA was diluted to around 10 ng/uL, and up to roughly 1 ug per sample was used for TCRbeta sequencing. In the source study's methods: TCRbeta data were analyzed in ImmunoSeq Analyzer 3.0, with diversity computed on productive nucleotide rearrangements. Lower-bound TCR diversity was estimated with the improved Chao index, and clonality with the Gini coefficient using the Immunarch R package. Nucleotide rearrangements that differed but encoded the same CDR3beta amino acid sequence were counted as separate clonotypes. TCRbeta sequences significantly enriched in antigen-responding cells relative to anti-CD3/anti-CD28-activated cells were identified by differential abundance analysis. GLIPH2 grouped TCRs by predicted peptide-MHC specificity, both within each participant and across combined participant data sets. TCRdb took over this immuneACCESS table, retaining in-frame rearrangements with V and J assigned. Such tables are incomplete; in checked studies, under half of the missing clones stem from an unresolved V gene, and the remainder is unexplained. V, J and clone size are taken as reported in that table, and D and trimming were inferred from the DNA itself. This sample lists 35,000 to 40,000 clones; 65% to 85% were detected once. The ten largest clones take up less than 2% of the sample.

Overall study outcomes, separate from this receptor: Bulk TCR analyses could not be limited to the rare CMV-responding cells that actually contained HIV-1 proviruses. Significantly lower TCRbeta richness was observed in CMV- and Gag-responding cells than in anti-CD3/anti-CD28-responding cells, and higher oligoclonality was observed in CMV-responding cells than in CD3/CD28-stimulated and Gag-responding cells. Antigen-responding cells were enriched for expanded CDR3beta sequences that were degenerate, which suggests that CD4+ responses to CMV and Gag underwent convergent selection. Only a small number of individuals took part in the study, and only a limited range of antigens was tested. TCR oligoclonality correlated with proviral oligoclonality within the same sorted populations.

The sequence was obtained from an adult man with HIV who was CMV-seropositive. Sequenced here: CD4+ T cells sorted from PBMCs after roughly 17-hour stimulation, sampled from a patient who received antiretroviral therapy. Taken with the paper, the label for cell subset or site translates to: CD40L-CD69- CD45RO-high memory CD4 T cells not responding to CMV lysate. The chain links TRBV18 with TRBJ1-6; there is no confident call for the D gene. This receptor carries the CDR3 CASSPGSYNSPLHF. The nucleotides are TGTGCCAGCTCACCAGGGTCGTATAATTCACCCCTCCACTTT. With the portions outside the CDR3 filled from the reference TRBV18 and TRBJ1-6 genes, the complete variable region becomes NAGVMQNPRHLVRRRGQEARLRCSPMKGHSHVYWYRQLPEEGLKFMVYLQKENIIDESGMPKERFSAEFPKEGPSILRIQQVVRGDSAAYFCASSPGSYNSPLHFGNGTRLTVT.